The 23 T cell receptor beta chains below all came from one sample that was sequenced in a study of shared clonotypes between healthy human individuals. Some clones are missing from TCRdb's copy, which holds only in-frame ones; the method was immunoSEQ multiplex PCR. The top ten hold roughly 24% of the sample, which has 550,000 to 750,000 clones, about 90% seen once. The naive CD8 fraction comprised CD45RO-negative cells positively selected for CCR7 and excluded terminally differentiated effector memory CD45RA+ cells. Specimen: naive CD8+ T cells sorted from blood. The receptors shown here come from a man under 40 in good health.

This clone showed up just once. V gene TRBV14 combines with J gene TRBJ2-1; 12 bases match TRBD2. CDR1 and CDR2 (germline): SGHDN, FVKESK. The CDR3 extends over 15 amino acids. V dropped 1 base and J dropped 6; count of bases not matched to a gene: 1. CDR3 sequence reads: CASSQGTSGTNEQFF. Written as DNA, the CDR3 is TGTGCCAGCAGCCAAGGGACTAGCGGGACCAATGAGCAGTTCTTC.

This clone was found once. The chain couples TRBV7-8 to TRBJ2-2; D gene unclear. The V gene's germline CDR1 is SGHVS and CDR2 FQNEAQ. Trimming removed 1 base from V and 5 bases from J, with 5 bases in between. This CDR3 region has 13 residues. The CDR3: CASSLVPTGELFF. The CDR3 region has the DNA TGTGCCAGCAGCTTAGTCCCGACCGGGGAGCTGTTTTTT.

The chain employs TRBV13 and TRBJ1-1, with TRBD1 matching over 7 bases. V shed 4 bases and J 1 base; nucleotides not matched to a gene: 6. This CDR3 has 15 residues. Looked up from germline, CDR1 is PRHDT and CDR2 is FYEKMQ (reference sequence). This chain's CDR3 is CASSSYRGRNTEAFF. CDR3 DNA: TGTGCCAGCAGCTCGTACAGGGGACGGAACACTGAAGCTTTCTTT.

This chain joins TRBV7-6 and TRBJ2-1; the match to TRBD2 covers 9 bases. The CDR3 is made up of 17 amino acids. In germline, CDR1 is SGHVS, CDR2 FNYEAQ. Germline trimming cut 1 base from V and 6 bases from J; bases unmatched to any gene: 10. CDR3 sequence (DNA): TGTGCCAGCAGCTTAGTCTTGGCGACTAGCGGTTCCAATGAGCAGTTCTTC. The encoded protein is CASSLVLATSGSNEQFF.

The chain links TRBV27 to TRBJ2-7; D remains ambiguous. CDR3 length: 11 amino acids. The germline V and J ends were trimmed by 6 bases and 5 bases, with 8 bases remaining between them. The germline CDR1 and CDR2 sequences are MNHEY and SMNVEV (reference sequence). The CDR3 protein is CASRGPHEQYF. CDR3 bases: TGTGCCAGCAGAGGACCCCACGAGCAGTACTTC.

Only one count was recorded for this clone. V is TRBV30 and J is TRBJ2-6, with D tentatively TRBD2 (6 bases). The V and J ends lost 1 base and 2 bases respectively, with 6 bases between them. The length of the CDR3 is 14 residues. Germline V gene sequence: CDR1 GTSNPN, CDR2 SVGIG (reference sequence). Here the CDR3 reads CAWSGGAGANVLTF. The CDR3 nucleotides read TGTGCCTGGAGTGGGGGGGCTGGGGCCAACGTCCTGACTTTC.

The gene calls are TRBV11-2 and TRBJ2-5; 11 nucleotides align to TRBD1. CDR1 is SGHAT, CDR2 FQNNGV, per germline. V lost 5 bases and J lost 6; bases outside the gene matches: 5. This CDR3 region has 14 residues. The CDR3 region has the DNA TGTGCCAGCAGCCCGGACAGGGGGCTAAAGACCCAGTACTTC. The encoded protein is CASSPDRGLKTQYF.

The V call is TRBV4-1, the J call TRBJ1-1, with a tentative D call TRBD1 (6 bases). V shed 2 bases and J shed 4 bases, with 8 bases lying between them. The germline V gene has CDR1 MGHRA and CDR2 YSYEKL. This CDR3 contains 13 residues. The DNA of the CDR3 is TGCGCCAGCAGCCAAAGGGGGACCACTGAAGCTTTCTTT. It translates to CASSQRGTTEAFF.

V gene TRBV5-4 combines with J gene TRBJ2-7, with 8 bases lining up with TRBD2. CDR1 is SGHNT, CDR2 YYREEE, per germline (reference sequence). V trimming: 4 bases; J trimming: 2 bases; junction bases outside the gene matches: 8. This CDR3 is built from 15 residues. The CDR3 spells CASSPRTSTPYEQYF. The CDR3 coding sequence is TGTGCCAGCAGCCCGCGGACTAGCACCCCCTACGAGCAGTACTTC. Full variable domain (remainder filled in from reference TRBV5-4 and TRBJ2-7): ETGVTQSPTHLIKTRGQQVTLRCSSQSGHNTVSWYQQALGQGPQFIFQYYREEENGRGNFPPRFSGLQFPNYSSELNVNALELDDSALYLCASSPRTSTPYEQYFGPGTRLTVT.

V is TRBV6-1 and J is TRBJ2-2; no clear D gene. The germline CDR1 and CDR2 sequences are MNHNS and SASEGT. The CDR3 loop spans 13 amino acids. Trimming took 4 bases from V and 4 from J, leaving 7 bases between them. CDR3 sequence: CASSGRSTGELFF. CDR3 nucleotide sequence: TGTGCCAGCAGTGGACGGAGCACCGGGGAGCTGTTTTTT.

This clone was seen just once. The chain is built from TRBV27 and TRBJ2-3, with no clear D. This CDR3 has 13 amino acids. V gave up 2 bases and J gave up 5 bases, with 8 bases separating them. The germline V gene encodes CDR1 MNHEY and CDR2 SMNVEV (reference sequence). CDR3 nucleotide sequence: TGTGCCAGCAGTTTAGGTCGACTAGATACGCAGTATTTT. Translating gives CASSLGRLDTQYF.

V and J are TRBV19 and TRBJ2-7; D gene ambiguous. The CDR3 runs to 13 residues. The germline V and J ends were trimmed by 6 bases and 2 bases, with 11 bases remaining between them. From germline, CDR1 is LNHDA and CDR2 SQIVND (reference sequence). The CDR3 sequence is CASSHGRTYEQYF. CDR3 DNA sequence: TGTGCCAGTAGCCACGGGCGGACCTACGAGCAGTACTTC.

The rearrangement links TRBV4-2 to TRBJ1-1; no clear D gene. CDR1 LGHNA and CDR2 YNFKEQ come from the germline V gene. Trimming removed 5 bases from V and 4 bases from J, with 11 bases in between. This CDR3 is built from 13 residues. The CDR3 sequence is CASSAEGLTEAFF. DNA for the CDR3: TGTGCCAGCAGCGCGGAAGGGCTCACTGAAGCTTTCTTT.

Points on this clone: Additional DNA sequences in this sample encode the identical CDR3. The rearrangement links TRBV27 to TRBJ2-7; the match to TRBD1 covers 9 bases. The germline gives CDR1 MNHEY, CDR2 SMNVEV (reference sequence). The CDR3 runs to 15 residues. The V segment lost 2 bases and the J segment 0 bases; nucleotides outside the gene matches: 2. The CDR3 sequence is CASSLAGQGSYEQYF. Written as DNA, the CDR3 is TGTGCCAGCAGTTTAGCGGGACAGGGCTCCTACGAGCAGTACTTC.

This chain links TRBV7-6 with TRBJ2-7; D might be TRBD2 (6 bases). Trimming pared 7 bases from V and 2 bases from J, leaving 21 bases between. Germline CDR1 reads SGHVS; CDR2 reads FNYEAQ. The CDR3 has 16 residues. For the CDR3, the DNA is TGTGCCAGCAACTTGGGTCCGCGGGAAAAGCCCTACGAGCAGTACTTC. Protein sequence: CASNLGPREKPYEQYF.

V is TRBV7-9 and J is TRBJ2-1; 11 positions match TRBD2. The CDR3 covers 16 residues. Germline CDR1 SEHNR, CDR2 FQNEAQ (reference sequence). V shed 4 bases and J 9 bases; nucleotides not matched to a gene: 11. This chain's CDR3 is CASSSLLAGGKGEQFF. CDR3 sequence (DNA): TGTGCCAGCAGCTCCCTTCTAGCGGGAGGAAAGGGTGAGCAGTTCTTC.

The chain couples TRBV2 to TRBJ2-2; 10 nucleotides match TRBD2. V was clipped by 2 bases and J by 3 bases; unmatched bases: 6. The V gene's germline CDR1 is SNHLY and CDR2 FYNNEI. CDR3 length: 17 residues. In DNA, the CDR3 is TGTGCCAGCAGTGAATTTGGCGGACTAGCGGACACCGGGGAGCTGTTTTTT. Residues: CASSEFGGLADTGELFF.

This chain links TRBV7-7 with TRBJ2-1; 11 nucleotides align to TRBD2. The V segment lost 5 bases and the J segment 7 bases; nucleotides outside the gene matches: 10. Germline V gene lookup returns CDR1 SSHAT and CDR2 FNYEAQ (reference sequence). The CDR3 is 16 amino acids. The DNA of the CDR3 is TGTGCCAGCAGCACCGAGATAGCGGGAGGGGAAAATGAGCAGTTCTTC. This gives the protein CASSTEIAGGENEQFF.

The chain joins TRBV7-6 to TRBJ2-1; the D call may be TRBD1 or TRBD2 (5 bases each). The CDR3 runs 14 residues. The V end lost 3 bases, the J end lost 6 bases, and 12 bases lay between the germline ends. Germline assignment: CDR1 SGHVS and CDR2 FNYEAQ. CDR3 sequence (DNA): TGTGCCAGCAGCTTGGCTATTGGGGGCAATGAGCAGTTCTTC. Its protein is CASSLAIGGNEQFF.

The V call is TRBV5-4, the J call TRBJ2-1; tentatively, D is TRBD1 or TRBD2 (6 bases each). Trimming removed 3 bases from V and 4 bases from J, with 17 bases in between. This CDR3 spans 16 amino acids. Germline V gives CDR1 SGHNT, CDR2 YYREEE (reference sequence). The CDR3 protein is CASSSPLGGGYNEQFF. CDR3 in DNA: TGTGCCAGCAGCTCCCCTCTCGGGGGCGGGTACAATGAGCAGTTCTTC.

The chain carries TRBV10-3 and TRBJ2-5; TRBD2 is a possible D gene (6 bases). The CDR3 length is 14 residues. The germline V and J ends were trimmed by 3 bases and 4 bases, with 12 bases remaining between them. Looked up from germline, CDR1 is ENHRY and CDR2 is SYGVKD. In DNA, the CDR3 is TGTGCCATCAGTGACCTACTAGCCGCAGAGACCCAGTACTTC. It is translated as CAISDLLAAETQYF.

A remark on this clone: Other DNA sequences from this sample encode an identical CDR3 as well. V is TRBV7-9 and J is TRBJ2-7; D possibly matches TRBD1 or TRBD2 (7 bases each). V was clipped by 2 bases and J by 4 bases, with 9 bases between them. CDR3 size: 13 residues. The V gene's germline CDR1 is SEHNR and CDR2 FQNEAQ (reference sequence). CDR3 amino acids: CASSLQGGYEQYF. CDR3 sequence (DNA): TGTGCCAGCAGCTTACAGGGGGGGTACGAGCAGTACTTC.

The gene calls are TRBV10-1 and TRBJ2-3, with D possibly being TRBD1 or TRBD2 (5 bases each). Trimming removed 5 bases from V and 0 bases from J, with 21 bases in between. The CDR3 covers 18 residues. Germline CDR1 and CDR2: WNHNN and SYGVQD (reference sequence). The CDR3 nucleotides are TGCGCCAGCAGTCCCCTCGGAGTAGGGACGGCTAGCACAGATACGCAGTATTTT. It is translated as CASSPLGVGTASTDTQYF.